The TCR beta chain described here comes from a study of human T cells and chemical hapten exposure. The study, taken as a whole, reports: Alopecia was present in the donors, so their immune response may differ from healthy people's.

TCRdb re-called the RACE reads with MiXCR, one entry per CDR3 protein. This sample has tens of thousands of distinct CDR3 sequences, with 9.8% found just once. The time point is: patch test 1, 2 weeks after DPC sensitization. Treatment noted: therapeutic diphenylcyclopropenone sensitization with weekly scalp DPC. This clonotype appeared a few times. Its antigen remains unknown. The CDR3 runs 18 residues. The junction had 9 bases not matched to a gene; V was cut back by 3 bases and J by 0 bases. The receptor's source is a woman aged 40-49 years with alopecia areata. Some clones in this sample may be carry-over from other donors' samples. Specimen: whole blood, collected in connection with sensitization to the hapten diphenylcyclopropenone (DPC). V is TRBV12-3 or TRBV12-4 and J is TRBJ2-7; TRBD2 matches at 12 bases. In DNA, the CDR3 is TGTGCCAGCAGTTTGAGGGTTGGACTAGCGGGGAACTCCTACGAGCAGTACTTC. It codes for CASSLRVGLAGNSYEQYF.